Sequencing of this T cell receptor (beta chain) was carried out in a study of regulatory T cells in long-lasting Graves disease. As regards this clonotype: The antigen is unknown.

Overall study findings and caveats: What was studied was peripheral blood only, and not thyroid tissue.

Time point specified: newly diagnosed GD, antithyroid drugs for less than 3 months. Isolated PBMC RNA provided the starting material for the TCR library. TCR beta libraries were built with iRepertoire HTBI primers and Arm-PCR of CDR3 regions. One entry per CDR3 protein results from TCRdb running MiXCR on the multiplex PCR reads. Found here are 300,000 to 400,000 distinct CDR3 sequences, over 15% of them singletons; the top ten hold around 27%. The CDR3 extends over 14 amino acids. Germline CDR1 is SQVTM and CDR2 is ANQGSEA. The V end lost 3 bases, the J end lost 1 base, and 13 bases lay between the germline ends. This sample also belongs to another study, concerning T cells in Graves' hyperthyroidism and ophthalmopathy. From that study: First-round RT-PCR with HTBI primers amplified the TCR CDR3 region.

The sample here was peripheral blood mononuclear cells (PBMCs), taken at new diagnosis, from a patient treated with antithyroid drugs. The receptor comes from a man aged 35 to 55 with Graves disease. V and J are TRBV29-1 and TRBJ2-7; maybe TRBD1 (5 bases). The CDR3, as DNA: TGCAGCGTTGAGGACCGGCCAGGGTCCTACGAGCAGTACTTC. It translates to CSVEDRPGSYEQYF.